The 22 T cell receptor beta chains listed next were all sequenced from one sample in a study of molecular identifiers for immune sequencing clone quantification. TCRdb analysed the PCR reads with MiXCR anew, one entry per CDR3 protein. The sample includes a few hundred thousand distinct CDR3 sequences, 20% to 25% of them seen just once. Sequencing used naive CD8+ T cells from blood, with Jurkat cell RNA spiked in. Subset meaning: FACS-sorted CD8+CD4-CCR7+CD45RA+ naive T cells. These receptors all come from a human donor in good health. Some libraries in this study had Jurkat cell RNA spiked in.

This clonotype has just a few counts. The rearrangement uses TRBV5-6 and TRBJ2-7; tentative D call: TRBD2 (6 bases). V was trimmed by 2 bases and J by 2 bases, leaving 14 bases between them. This CDR3 comprises 15 residues. CDR1 is SGHDT, CDR2 YYEEEE, per germline. The CDR3 reads CASSLMNSGPYEQYF. As DNA, the CDR3 is TGTGCCAGCAGCTTAATGAATAGCGGTCCCTACGAGCAGTACTTC.

The chain carries TRBV6-1 and TRBJ2-2; 11 nucleotides match TRBD2. The CDR3 has 16 residues. The ends lost 7 bases at V and 5 bases at J; junction bases unmatched: 9. Germline V CDR1 and CDR2: MNHNS, SASEGT. The CDR3 loop reads CASIGTSGVGTGELFF. The CDR3 DNA follows: TGTGCCAGCATAGGGACTAGCGGAGTAGGGACCGGGGAGCTGTTTTTT.

This clonotype has a handful of counts. The gene calls are TRBV13 and TRBJ1-2; no clear D. Germline V gives CDR1 PRHDT, CDR2 FYEKMQ (reference sequence). The CDR3 contains 15 residues. V dropped 0 bases and J dropped 2 bases, with 10 bases sitting between them. CDR3 coding DNA: TGTGCCAGCAGCTTAGGCGGAAAAGAAAACTATGGCTACACCTTC. The encoded protein is CASSLGGKENYGYTF.

The sample holds many counts of this clonotype. The gene calls are TRBV19 and TRBJ2-3; 9 bases line up with TRBD1. The V and J ends lost 6 bases and 1 base, in that order; junction bases with no gene match: 5. This CDR3 comprises 15 residues. Germline values: CDR1 LNHDA, CDR2 SQIVND (reference sequence). The CDR3 bases are TGTGCCAGTAGCTCGGACAGGGGACGCACAGATACGCAGTATTTT. It is translated as CASSSDRGRTDTQYF.

The sample holds many counts of this clonotype. The chain carries TRBV5-1 and TRBJ2-1; no clear D gene. Germline loops: CDR1 SGHRS, CDR2 YFSETQ. The CDR3 spans 15 residues. Trimming pared 0 bases from V and 0 bases from J, leaving 7 bases between. The CDR3 loop is CASSLDASSYNEQFF. CDR3 coding DNA: TGCGCCAGCAGCTTGGACGCAAGCTCCTACAATGAGCAGTTCTTC.

The CDR3 sequence: CASSLEGRVRETQYF. CDR3 DNA: TGTGCCAGCAGTTTAGAAGGACGGGTCCGAGAGACCCAGTACTTC. The chain links TRBV12-3 or TRBV12-4 to TRBJ2-5, with D hard to call. V lost 1 base and J 4 bases, leaving 13 bases between the germline ends. CDR3 size: 15 residues.

Comments on this clonotype: A much bigger clone sits one base away, suggesting this may be a read error. The chain recombines TRBV12-3 or TRBV12-4 with TRBJ2-7; possible D gene TRBD1, 5 bases. The CDR3 runs to 12 residues. V lost 5 bases, J lost 6 bases, and 11 bases lay in between. Written as DNA, the CDR3 is TGTGCCAGCAGTGGGGCGAGTTCCGAGCAGTACTTC. This codes for CASSGASSEQYF.

Turning to this clonotype: A much larger clone lies one base from this, so it may be a read error. As DNA, the CDR3 is TGTGCCAGCAGCTCAGGCCCGGCGGCGGAGCAGTACTTC. Protein product: CASSSGPAAEQYF. The J gene is TRBJ2-7, the V gene TRBV7-9; the D is unclear. The CDR3 contains 13 residues. Germline CDR1 is SEHNR and CDR2 is FQNEAQ (reference sequence). Trimming stripped 4 bases from V and 7 bases from J, with 14 bases between.

This clonotype was picked up a small number of times. The chain is built from TRBV7-9 and TRBJ2-7; D is unresolved. V shed 2 bases and J shed 2 bases, with 10 bases lying between them. This CDR3 is built from 14 residues. The germline V gene has CDR1 SEHNR and CDR2 FQNEAQ (reference sequence). The CDR3 DNA reads TGTGCCAGCAGCTTATCGGCCGCAGCCTACGAGCAGTACTTC. Translating it yields CASSLSAAAYEQYF.

The table lists this clonotype with many counts. V usage is TRBV2 and J usage is TRBJ2-7, with TRBD1 matching 8 bases. With V trimmed by 4 bases and J by 2 bases, 7 bases remained unmatched. Germline V lookup: CDR1 SNHLY, CDR2 FYNNEI. The CDR3 covers 15 residues. Here the CDR3 DNA reads TGTGCCAGCAGTGTCCCAAAGGACAGGGCCTACGAGCAGTACTTC. This encodes CASSVPKDRAYEQYF.

This clonotype was seen ten or more times. The V and J genes are TRBV4-3 and TRBJ2-3, with a weak D call TRBD2 (6 bases). V was clipped by 1 base and J by 3 bases, with 14 bases between them. The CDR3 is 16 residues long. Germline CDR1 reads LGHNA; CDR2 reads YSLEER. The CDR3, as DNA: TGCGCCAGCAGCCAAGTCGGCGGGGTTGGGACAGATACGCAGTATTTT. Amino acids: CASSQVGGVGTDTQYF.

V and J are TRBV10-1 and TRBJ2-7; a weak D match, TRBD2 (5 bases). Trimming cost V 0 bases and J 3 bases, with 12 bases left between them. Germline V gene sequence: CDR1 WNHNN, CDR2 SYGVQD (reference sequence). CDR3 length: 15 residues. This chain's CDR3 is CASSESPGLSYEQYF. In DNA form, the CDR3 reads TGCGCCAGCAGTGAGTCTCCGGGATTGAGCTACGAGCAGTACTTC.

This clonotype was observed a few times. The gene calls are TRBV13 and TRBJ2-2; TRBD2 matches 11 bases. The CDR3 has 16 residues. The V segment lost 4 bases and the J segment 3 bases; nucleotides outside the gene matches: 4. In germline, CDR1 is PRHDT, CDR2 FYEKMQ (reference sequence). The CDR3 sequence is CASSSGTSGYTGELFF. In nucleotides, the CDR3 is TGTGCCAGCAGCTCCGGGACTAGCGGTTACACCGGGGAGCTGTTTTTT.

Comment on this clonotype: A much larger clone lies a single base off, so this may be a read error. The J gene is TRBJ2-5, the V gene TRBV10-3; D is ambiguous. The length of the CDR3 is 13 residues. Germline V gene data show CDR1 as ENHRY and CDR2 as SYGVKD. In nucleotides, the CDR3 is TGTGCCGTCAGTGAAGTCAGCCAAGAGACCCAGTACTTC. Its translation is CAVSEVSQETQYF.

This clonotype was picked up a small number of times. The V and J genes are TRBV20-1 and TRBJ1-2, with D unresolved. Per the germline V gene, CDR1 is DFQATT and CDR2 is SNEGSKA (reference sequence). CDR3 length: 11 amino acids. V lost 4 bases and J 0 bases, leaving 3 bases between the germline ends. In DNA form, the CDR3 reads TGCAGTGCTAACCCTAACTATGGCTACACCTTC. Translation: CSANPNYGYTF.

Note on this clonotype: Just one base apart from a much larger clone, this may be a read error. This chain uses TRBV7-2 with TRBJ1-5; D unresolved. The germline V gene has CDR1 SGHTA and CDR2 FQGNSA. CDR3 length equals 16 residues. The CDR3 sequence is CASSLGNGQYNRPQHF. In DNA form, the CDR3 reads TGTGCCAGCAGCTTAGGTAATGGGCAGTACAATCGGCCCCAGCATTTT.

This clonotype was found many times. The chain couples TRBV12-5 to TRBJ1-2; no clear D. This CDR3 spans 13 amino acids. Trimming stripped 5 bases from V and 9 bases from J, with 16 bases between. The germline V gene encodes CDR1 LGHNT and CDR2 FRNRAP. The CDR3 is CASGLPTSLSYTF. CDR3 bases: TGTGCTAGTGGTCTCCCGACGTCTTTGAGCTACACCTTC.

The V call is TRBV21-1, the J call TRBJ2-1; no check of the table's D call, TRBD1, against the DNA was made. TRBV21-1 is reported as a pseudogene. There are 19 residues in the CDR3. Here the CDR3 DNA reads TGTGCCAGCAGCAAACGTAGGGGTAAGCATTTGGTCTCCTACAATGAGCAGTTCTTC. Translation: CASSKRRGKHLVSYNEQFF.

The rearrangement links TRBV6-2 or TRBV6-3 to TRBJ2-1; D remains ambiguous. Germline V lookup: CDR1 MNHEY, CDR2 SVGEGT. The CDR3 length is 12 residues. The ends were cut back, 4 bases at V and 7 bases at J, with 8 bases in the middle. CDR3 bases: TGTGCCAGCAGTTCGGATGGGAATGAGCAGTTCTTC. This encodes CASSSDGNEQFF.

Many counts were recorded for this clonotype. This chain uses TRBV30 with TRBJ1-1, with D possibly being TRBD1 (6 bases). The V end lost 0 bases, the J end lost 5 bases, and 10 bases lay between the germline ends. Germline V gene sequence: CDR1 GTSNPN, CDR2 SVGIG (reference sequence). The CDR3 is 13 residues long. The CDR3 DNA follows: TGTGCCTGGAGTGTCACACAGGGTACTGAAGCTTTCTTT. Translation gives CAWSVTQGTEAFF.

This chain links TRBV4-3 with TRBJ1-1, with 9 positions matching TRBD1. The CDR3 runs to 15 residues. Germline V gives CDR1 LGHNA, CDR2 YSLEER. V lost 1 base and J lost 4; bases outside the gene matches: 4. The CDR3 DNA is TGCGCCAGCAGCCAAGGTACAGGGGGCGGCACTGAAGCTTTCTTT. Amino acid sequence: CASSQGTGGGTEAFF.

This clonotype came up a few times. This chain connects TRBV27 to TRBJ1-4; no definite D call. Between the trimmed V and J ends, which lost 2 bases and 8 bases, there was a span of 6 bases. From germline, CDR1 is MNHEY and CDR2 SMNVEV (reference sequence). This CDR3 region has 12 residues. The CDR3 DNA reads as TGTGCCAGCAGTTTAGTAAGCGAAAAACTGTTTTTT. Its translation is CASSLVSEKLFF.